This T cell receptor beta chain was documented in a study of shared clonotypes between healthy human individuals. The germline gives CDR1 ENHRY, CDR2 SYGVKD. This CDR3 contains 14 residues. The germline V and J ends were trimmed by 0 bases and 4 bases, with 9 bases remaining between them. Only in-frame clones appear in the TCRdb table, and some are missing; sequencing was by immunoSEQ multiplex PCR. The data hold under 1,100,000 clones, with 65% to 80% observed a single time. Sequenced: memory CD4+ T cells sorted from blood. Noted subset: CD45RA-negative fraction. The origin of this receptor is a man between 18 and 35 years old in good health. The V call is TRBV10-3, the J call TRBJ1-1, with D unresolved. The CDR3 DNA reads TGTGCCATCAGTGAGTCTCCGGGTGGCACTGAAGCTTTCTTT. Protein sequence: CAISESPGGTEAFF.